This TCR beta chain was observed in a study of Graves' ophthalmopathy and Graves' hyperthyroidism. The CDR3 is made up of 13 amino acids. V lost 8 bases, J lost 5 bases, and 7 bases stayed unmatched. Germline V gives CDR1 MNHEY, CDR2 SVGAGI. Ophthalmopathy in the donors was of moderate-to-severe activity, with CAS ≥3, NOSPECS ≥4 and duration under 3 months. This clonotype has ten or more counts. Its cognate antigen is unknown. Amplified material comprised TCR beta CDR3 regions derived from RNA transcripts. Scientists carried out first-round RT-PCR using HTBI primers and then a second-round multiplex PCR. TCRdb re-derived calls from the multiplex PCR reads in MiXCR, one entry per CDR3 protein. The data show 150,000 or so distinct CDR3 sequences, with 30% to 45% seen just once and under 7% held by the top ten. Findings of the study overall: A 13-signature model separated ophthalmopathy from stable hyperthyroidism, 85% to 90% sensitivity, around 81% specificity.

This clonotype was sampled from a woman in her thirties or forties with Graves' ophthalmopathy. Sequences were obtained from peripheral blood. The chain has TRBV6-5 and TRBJ2-5; TRBD2 agrees at 8 bases. The CDR3 DNA follows: TGTGCCAGCTCCGGGGGGGGGCAGGAGACCCAGTACTTC. Translated, it gives CASSGGGQETQYF.